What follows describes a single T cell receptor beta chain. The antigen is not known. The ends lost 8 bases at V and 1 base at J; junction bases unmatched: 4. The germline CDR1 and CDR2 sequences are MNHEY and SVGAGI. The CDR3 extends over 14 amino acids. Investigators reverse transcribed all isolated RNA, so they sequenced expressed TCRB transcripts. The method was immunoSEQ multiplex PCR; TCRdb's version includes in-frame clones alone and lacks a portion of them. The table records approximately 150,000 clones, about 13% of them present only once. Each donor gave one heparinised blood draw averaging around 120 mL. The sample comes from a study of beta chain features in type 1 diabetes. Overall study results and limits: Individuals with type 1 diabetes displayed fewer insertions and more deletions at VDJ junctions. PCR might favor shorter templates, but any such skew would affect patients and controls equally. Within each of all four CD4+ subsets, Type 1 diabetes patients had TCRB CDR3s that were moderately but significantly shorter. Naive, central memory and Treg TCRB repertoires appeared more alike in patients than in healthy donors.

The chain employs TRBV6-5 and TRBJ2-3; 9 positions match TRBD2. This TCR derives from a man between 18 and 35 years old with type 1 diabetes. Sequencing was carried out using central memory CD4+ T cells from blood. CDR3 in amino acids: CASRAGGRTDTQYF. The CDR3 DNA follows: TGTGCCAGCCGAGCGGGGGGCCGCACAGATACGCAGTATTTT.